A single T cell receptor (beta chain) is shown here with its context. Its target is not known. Produced via immunoSEQ multiplex PCR; TCRdb's table is partial and in-frame only. The sample carries under 2,000,000 clones, about 95% recorded once. Naive-designated CD8 cells lacked CD45RO, were positively enriched for CCR7, and omitted terminally differentiated effector memory CD45RA+ cells. This sample was taken from a study of shared clonotypes between healthy human individuals. Findings and caveats of the study: Only a few donors were included, so the genetic and exposure-history diversity represented was limited. In the sorted subsets, rarefaction showed sequencing was incomplete despite large depth.

J lost 6 bases, V lost 5 bases, and 7 bases had no gene match. The germline gives CDR1 MNHEY, CDR2 SMNVEV (reference sequence). CDR3 length equals 15 residues. This chain connects TRBV27 to TRBJ1-4; 9 bases match TRBD1. This receptor was obtained from a man between 18 and 35 years old in good health. The sample was naive CD8+ T cells sorted from blood. The DNA for the CDR3 is TGTGCCAGCAGTCCTACAGGGGGCGTTTATGAAAAACTGTTTTTT. Amino acid sequence: CASSPTGGVYEKLFF.